This TCR beta chain was captured by sequencing in a study of cytomegalovirus exposure and HLA in healthy donors. The study's findings and limits: In a later analysis, HLA-C alleles had the fewest associated TCRs, DRB1 alleles the most. Among TCR beta chains of equal frequency, HLA-associated ones were more clonally expanded in a later analysis. According to reports, the classifier identified cytomegalovirus status with high specificity and sensitivity.

Worth noting for this clone: The antigen is unknown. The same CDR3 can be traced to other DNA sequences in this sample.

The PCR made use of 60 Vbeta and 13 Jbeta primers. Sequencing was performed with immunoSEQ multiplex PCR; in TCRdb, only in-frame clones are kept and a portion is missing. In the table there are about 160,000 clones, roughly four fifths of which are singletons. This CDR3 comprises 14 residues. Germline-derived CDR1 and CDR2 are MDHEN and SYDVKM. V dropped 3 bases and J dropped 4 bases, with 10 bases sitting between them. V gene TRBV28 combines with J gene TRBJ1-5, with no clear D. The clonotype was recovered from a young woman in good health and CMV-seronegative. Sequenced material: PBMCs. The CDR3 loop reads CASSFAGWNQPQHF. The DNA for the CDR3 is TGTGCCAGCAGTTTCGCAGGTTGGAATCAGCCCCAGCATTTT.